These 24 T cell receptor beta chains came from one sample sequenced in a study of Ad26.COV2.S vaccination and SARS-CoV-2 variants. Sequencing was performed with immunoSEQ multiplex PCR; in TCRdb, only in-frame clones are kept and a portion is missing. The data hold 350,000 to 500,000 clones, with more than 75% observed a single time. Treatment here: 15 to 20 received Ad26.COV2.S at low or high dose, single or two shots; 5 received placebo; per-sample allocation not given. The samples were gathered on day 63 after the first injection of vaccine or placebo. The source material was peripheral blood, sampled in a trial of Ad26.COV2.S vaccine versus placebo. The receptors were sampled from a person aged 18-60 years who received the Ad26.COV2.S COVID-19 vaccine or a placebo.

The V call is TRBV2, the J call TRBJ2-1; tentative D call: TRBD1 (6 bases). The germline gives CDR1 SNHLY, CDR2 FYNNEI. The CDR3 is 13 amino acids. V shed 2 bases and J shed 7 bases, with 9 bases lying between them. Here the CDR3 reads CASSEWQGNEQFF. The CDR3 bases are TGTGCCAGCAGTGAATGGCAGGGGAATGAGCAGTTCTTC.

The CDR3 region is CASSPPGGYTEAFF. DNA of the CDR3: TGTGCCAGCTCACCCCCAGGGGGCTATACTGAAGCTTTCTTT. The chain has TRBV18 and TRBJ1-1; TRBD1 aligns across 8 bases. This CDR3 spans 14 amino acids. J lost 5 bases, V lost 3 bases, and 5 bases had no gene match. Germline V gene lookup returns CDR1 KGHSH and CDR2 LQKENI.

As regards this clone: The sample carries other DNA sequences with the same CDR3. As DNA, the CDR3 is TGCGCCAGCAGCTTGGAGGGGAGCACTGAAGCTTTCTTT. Amino acid sequence: CASSLEGSTEAFF. V gene TRBV5-1 combines with J gene TRBJ1-1; TRBD1 is a possible D gene (5 bases). The CDR3 loop spans 13 amino acids. Germline loops: CDR1 SGHRS, CDR2 YFSETQ. With 0 bases removed from V and 4 bases from J, the gap between germline ends came to 7 bases.

This clone was counted a few times. Other DNA sequences of this sample code for an identical CDR3. The chain combines TRBV4-3 with TRBJ2-7, with TRBD1 as a possible D gene (6 bases). CDR1 is LGHNA and CDR2 is YSLEER in the germline V gene. Trimming removed 1 base from V and 0 bases from J, with 10 bases in between. This CDR3 has 15 residues. The CDR3 nucleotides are TGCGCCAGCAGCCAAGGGGTAGGGGGCTCCTACGAGCAGTACTTC. Translation: CASSQGVGGSYEQYF.

Regarding this clone: Other DNA sequences in this sample translate to the same CDR3. This sequence joins TRBV6-2 or TRBV6-3 and TRBJ2-7, with D hard to call. The length of the CDR3 is 11 residues. V gave up 6 bases and J gave up 2 bases, with 5 bases separating them. The germline V gene has CDR1 MNHEY and CDR2 SVGEGT. The CDR3 sequence is CASSPAYEQYF. CDR3 nucleotides: TGTGCCAGCAGCCCAGCCTACGAGCAGTACTTC.

This chain uses TRBV5-1 with TRBJ2-5; D possibly corresponds to TRBD1 (5 bases). The CDR3 totals 15 residues. Trimming pared 0 bases from V and 2 bases from J, leaving 11 bases between. Per germline, CDR1 SGHRS and CDR2 YFSETQ. DNA of the CDR3: TGCGCCAGCAGCTTGGTCGGACAATTTCAAGAGACCCAGTACTTC. Translation: CASSLVGQFQETQYF.

The rearrangement links TRBV5-8 to TRBJ2-5, with D hard to call. Germline V lookup: CDR1 SGHTS, CDR2 YDEGEE. With 7 bases removed from V and 2 bases from J, the gap between germline ends came to 9 bases. The length of the CDR3 is 12 residues. CDR3 DNA sequence: TGTGCCAGCGCGCGTAAACAAGAGACCCAGTACTTC. Its translation: CASARKQETQYF.

The chain combines TRBV4-3 with TRBJ1-3; TRBD1 might be the D (5 bases). V lost 1 base, J lost 3 bases, and 13 bases lay in between. From germline, CDR1 is LGHNA and CDR2 YSLEER. This CDR3 spans 16 amino acids. The CDR3 is CASSQGRGAGGNTIYF. The DNA of the CDR3 is TGCGCCAGCAGCCAAGGCCGAGGGGCGGGTGGAAACACCATATATTTT.

The rearrangement links TRBV27 to TRBJ1-1, with TRBD1 as a possible D gene (6 bases). With 1 base removed from V and 3 bases from J, the gap between germline ends came to 18 bases. This CDR3 has 17 amino acids. CDR1 and CDR2 from the germline V gene are MNHEY and SMNVEV (reference sequence). CDR3 protein: CASSLFGGAPGDTEAFF. The CDR3 region has the DNA TGTGCCAGCAGTTTATTTGGGGGGGCCCCAGGGGACACTGAAGCTTTCTTT.

This chain connects TRBV18 to TRBJ2-2; D is ambiguous. The V end was cut by 3 bases, the J end by 0 bases, with 8 bases between. CDR1 is KGHSH, CDR2 LQKENI, per germline. This CDR3 region has 15 residues. CDR3 amino acids: CASSPWKTNTGELFF. In DNA form, the CDR3 reads TGTGCCAGCTCACCTTGGAAGACGAACACCGGGGAGCTGTTTTTT.

The V gene is TRBV6-6, the J gene TRBJ1-1; a weak D match, TRBD1 (5 bases). Germline V gene lookup returns CDR1 MNHNY and CDR2 SVGAGI (reference sequence). The ends were cut back, 0 bases at V and 6 bases at J, with 17 bases in the middle. The CDR3 contains 16 residues. CDR3 amino acids: CASSYSKVRRGAEAFF. The CDR3 bases are TGTGCCAGCAGTTACTCGAAGGTCAGGCGGGGGGCTGAAGCTTTCTTT.

The chain combines TRBV4-3 with TRBJ2-1; tentative D call: TRBD2 (6 bases). The CDR3 has 18 amino acids. CDR1 is LGHNA, CDR2 YSLEER, per germline. Trimming stripped 2 bases from V and 0 bases from J, with 17 bases between. The CDR3 here is CASSQSATTGDSYNEQFF. The DNA for the CDR3 is TGCGCCAGCAGCCAATCCGCTACAACGGGGGACTCCTACAATGAGCAGTTCTTC.

The CDR3 nucleotides read TGTGCCAGCAGCTTGGGGGGACAGCGATACGAGCAGTACTTC. Protein sequence: CASSLGGQRYEQYF. This rearrangement joins TRBV5-6 to TRBJ2-7; 7 bases map to TRBD1. V trimming: 0 bases; J trimming: 4 bases; junction bases outside the gene matches: 4. This CDR3 spans 14 amino acids. CDR1 is SGHDT and CDR2 is YYEEEE in the germline V gene.

The chain recombines TRBV7-6 with TRBJ2-3, with 14 bases lining up with TRBD2. V was pared by 5 bases and J by 7 bases, with 14 bases of the junction left unmatched. This CDR3 has 18 amino acids. The germline CDR1 and CDR2 sequences are SGHVS and FNYEAQ. CDR3 nucleotide sequence: TGTGCCAGCAGCAAGACTAGCGGGGGGGAAATAATTCGGAATACGCAGTATTTT. Its protein is CASSKTSGGEIIRNTQYF.

V and J are TRBV7-9 and TRBJ2-7; a weak D match, TRBD2 (5 bases). Trimming took 3 bases from V and 6 from J, leaving 12 bases between them. Germline lookup yields CDR1 SEHNR and CDR2 FQNEAQ (reference sequence). The CDR3 contains 13 residues. For the CDR3, the DNA is TGTGCCAGCAGCTTTACCCAGAGCGGCGAGCAGTACTTC. Protein product: CASSFTQSGEQYF.

The chain combines TRBV28 with TRBJ1-2; 9 bases are shared with TRBD1. V trimming: 4 bases; J trimming: 8 bases; junction bases outside the gene matches: 8. The CDR3 extends over 14 amino acids. Germline CDR1 reads MDHEN; CDR2 reads SYDVKM. In DNA form, the CDR3 reads TGTGCCAGCAGTTGGACAGGGGCGGCGGGGGGCTACACCTTC. Translating it yields CASSWTGAAGGYTF.

CDR3 region: CASSQIRTYGAFF. CDR3 bases: TGCGCCAGCAGTCAAATTCGGACCTACGGAGCTTTCTTT. The chain joins TRBV23-1 to TRBJ1-1; no reliable D call. TRBV23-1 is known as an ORF, though its function is uncertain. CDR3 length: 13 amino acids. Trimming removed 2 bases at V and 10 bases at J, with 14 bases between.

The chain uses TRBV9 and TRBJ2-3; 9 bases are a match to TRBD2. J gave up 5 bases and V 4 bases, and 11 bases lay outside the gene matches. The V gene's germline CDR1 is SGDLS and CDR2 YYNGEE. This CDR3 spans 16 amino acids. As DNA, the CDR3 is TGTGCCAGCAGCATTGGGACTAGCTGGGTGGGAGATACGCAGTATTTT. Translated: CASSIGTSWVGDTQYF.

In its sample, this clone was seen once. This chain connects TRBV6-5 to TRBJ1-2; no firm D call. Trimming removed 6 bases from V and 8 bases from J, with 16 bases in between. CDR1 is MNHEY and CDR2 is SVGAGI in the germline V gene. This CDR3 has 13 amino acids. This chain's CDR3 is CASSNGMGNGYTF. Written as DNA, the CDR3 is TGTGCCAGCAGCAACGGAATGGGGAACGGCTACACCTTC.

The V gene is TRBV25-1, the J gene TRBJ1-4; 7 positions match TRBD1. The germline CDR1 and CDR2 sequences are MGHDK and SYGVNS. The CDR3 loop spans 14 amino acids. J lost 8 bases, V lost 5 bases, and 8 bases had no gene match. CDR3 sequence reads: CASSLEGGGEKLFF. The CDR3 DNA sequence: TGTGCCAGCAGTTTAGAAGGGGGCGGGGAAAAACTGTTTTTT.

This chain links TRBV28 with TRBJ2-1; D is unclear. The V gene lost 1 base and the J gene lost 8 bases, with 3 bases spanning the gap. Germline V lookup: CDR1 MDHEN, CDR2 SYDVKM. The CDR3 totals 11 residues. The CDR3 loop reads CASSLYHEQFF. The DNA for the CDR3 is TGTGCCAGCAGTTTATACCATGAGCAGTTCTTC. Variable domain in full (rest from reference TRBV28 and TRBJ2-1): DVKVTQSSRYLVKRTGEKVFLECVQDMDHENMFWYRQDPGLGLRLIYFSYDVKMKEKGDIPEGYSVSREKKERFSLILESASTNQTSMYLCASSLYHEQFFGPGTRLTVL.

The chain combines TRBV27 with TRBJ2-1; 11 nucleotides line up with TRBD2. After removal of 3 bases from V and 2 bases from J, the junction contained 6 bases not matched to a gene. The CDR3 spans 17 residues. CDR1 is MNHEY and CDR2 is SMNVEV in the germline V gene (reference sequence). CDR3: CASSLVSGGAAYNEQFF. The CDR3 DNA reads as TGTGCCAGCAGTTTGGTTAGCGGGGGGGCCGCCTACAATGAGCAGTTCTTC.

This clone was observed once. CDR3: CASSLGGYQPQHF. In nucleotides, the CDR3 is TGTGCCAGCAGCTTAGGGGGATATCAGCCCCAGCATTTT. This chain links TRBV7-8 with TRBJ1-5, with D unclear. Trimming took 1 base from V and 5 from J, leaving 6 bases between them. The CDR3 runs to 13 residues. Looked up from germline, CDR1 is SGHVS and CDR2 is FQNEAQ.

The chain combines TRBV19 with TRBJ1-6, with 8 bases lining up with TRBD1. V lost 4 bases, J lost 8 bases, and 7 bases stayed unmatched. Per germline, CDR1 LNHDA and CDR2 SQIVND (reference sequence). The CDR3 has 15 residues. CDR3 sequence: CASSTRDRSYSPLHF. The CDR3 bases are TGTGCCAGTAGTACCCGGGACAGGAGTTATTCACCCCTCCACTTT.